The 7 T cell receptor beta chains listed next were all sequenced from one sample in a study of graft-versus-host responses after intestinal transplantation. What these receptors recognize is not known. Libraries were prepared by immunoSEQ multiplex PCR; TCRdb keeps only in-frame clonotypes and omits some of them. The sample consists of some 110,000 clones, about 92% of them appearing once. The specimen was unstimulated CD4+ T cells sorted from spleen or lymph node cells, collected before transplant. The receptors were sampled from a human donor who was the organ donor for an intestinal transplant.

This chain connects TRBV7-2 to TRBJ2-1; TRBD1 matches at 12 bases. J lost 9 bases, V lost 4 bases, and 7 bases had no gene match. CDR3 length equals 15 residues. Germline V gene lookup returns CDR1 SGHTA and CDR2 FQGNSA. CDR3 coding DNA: TGTGCCAGCAGCTCGACGGGACAGGGGGCGGTTGAGCAGTTCTTC. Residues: CASSSTGQGAVEQFF.

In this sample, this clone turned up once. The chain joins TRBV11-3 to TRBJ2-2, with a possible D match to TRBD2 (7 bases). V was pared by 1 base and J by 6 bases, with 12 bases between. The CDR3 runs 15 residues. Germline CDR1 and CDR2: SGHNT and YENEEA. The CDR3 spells CASSLVAGAPGELFF. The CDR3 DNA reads TGTGCCAGCAGCTTAGTCGCGGGGGCCCCCGGGGAGCTGTTTTTT.

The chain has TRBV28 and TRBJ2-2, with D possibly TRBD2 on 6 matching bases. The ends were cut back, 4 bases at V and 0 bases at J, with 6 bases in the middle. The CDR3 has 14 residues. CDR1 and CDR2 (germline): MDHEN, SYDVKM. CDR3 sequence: CASSWGANTGELFF. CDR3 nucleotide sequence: TGTGCCAGCAGTTGGGGGGCGAACACCGGGGAGCTGTTTTTT.

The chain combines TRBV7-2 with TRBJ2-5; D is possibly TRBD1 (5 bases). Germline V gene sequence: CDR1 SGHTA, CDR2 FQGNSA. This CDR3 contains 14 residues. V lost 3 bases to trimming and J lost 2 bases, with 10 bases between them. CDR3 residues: CASSFGHVQETQYF. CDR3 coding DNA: TGTGCCAGCAGCTTCGGACACGTACAAGAGACCCAGTACTTC.

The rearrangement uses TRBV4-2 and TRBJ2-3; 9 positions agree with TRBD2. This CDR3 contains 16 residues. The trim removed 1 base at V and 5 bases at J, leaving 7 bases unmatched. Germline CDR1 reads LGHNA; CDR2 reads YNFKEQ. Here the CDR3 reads CASSQGNSGGRDTQYF. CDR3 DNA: TGTGCCAGCAGCCAAGGAAATAGCGGGGGAAGAGATACGCAGTATTTT.

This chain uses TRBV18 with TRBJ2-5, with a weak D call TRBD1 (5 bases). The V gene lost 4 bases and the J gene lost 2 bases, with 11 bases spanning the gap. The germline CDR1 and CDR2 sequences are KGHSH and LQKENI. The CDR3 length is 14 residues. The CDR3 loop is CASSQSGQQETQYF. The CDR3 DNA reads TGTGCCAGCTCACAATCCGGACAACAAGAGACCCAGTACTTC.

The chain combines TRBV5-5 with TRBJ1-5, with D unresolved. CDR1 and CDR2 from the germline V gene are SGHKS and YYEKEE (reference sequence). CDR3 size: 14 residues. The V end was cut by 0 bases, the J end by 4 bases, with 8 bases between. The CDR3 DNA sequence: TGTGCCAGCAGCTTGGTTTACGCAAATCAGCCCCAGCATTTT. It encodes CASSLVYANQPQHF.